This record looks at one TCR beta chain sequence and its context. There is no known antigen for this receptor. The sample holds no much larger clone one base away, and base qualities are not on file. These data originate in a study of shared clonotypes between healthy human individuals (TCRdb year 2020). Notes on the research overall: The cohort included a few men and a couple of women between 18 and 49 years of age. Per donor, three plates each were used for CD4 naive and CD4 memory, two for CD8 naive, and one for CD8 memory. The study deeply sequenced blood TCR repertoires of about 5 healthy adults to estimate repertoire size and the extent of clonotype sharing between individuals. To increase sequencing depth and limit assay-specific biases, different laboratories used diverse techniques to prepare libraries and sequence TCR repertoires. Leukapheresis yielded between about 0.8 and 8.9 billion PBMCs per donor.

The germline V gene encodes CDR1 SGHTA and CDR2 FQGNSA. The CDR3 goes from the cysteine to the phenylalanine over 15 residues. The kept DNA is CDR3 alone, 45 bases in frame from the first base. Compared with germline, V lacks 1 base and J lacks 4 bases; bases without a gene match: 2. The donors were healthy, HIV-negative adults with no recently reported acute infections or vaccinations. Only Caucasian adults living in Nashville, Tennessee, USA were represented among the donors. CD4+ T cells were enriched by magnetic negative selection, after which naive cells were positively selected on CD45RA and the negative fraction was taken as the memory subset. Blood was collected by leukapheresis, and PBMCs were isolated by Ficoll-Histopaque density gradient centrifugation and then cryopreserved in liquid nitrogen vapor phase. Analytical flow cytometry was used to check the purity and quantity of every magnetically sorted T cell population. From each sorted fraction, genomic DNA was isolated and quantified by UV absorbance on a Nanodrop 2000c.

Paper-wide results and their limitations: Sampling was restricted to blood, and TCR repertoires in tissues likely differ from the TCR repertoires found in blood. Higher generation probabilities were observed for clonotypes shared by all four sorted-subset donors than for non-shared clonotypes. Pairwise subsampling indicated that sequencing depth was expected to affect the degree of clonotype sharing among donors. Sharing across several donors was observed for around 4.8% of naive CD4, 3% to 4% of naive CD8, 2% to 2.5% of memory CD4, and roughly 0.4% of memory CD8 clonotypes. The small number of donors limited the genetic and exposure-history diversity represented. Rarefaction of sorted-subset datasets indicated incomplete sequencing despite the large sequencing depth. Estimated clonotype richness was generally larger for naive than for memory subsets.

Using the deep immunoSEQ assay, multiplex PCR amplified TCR CDR3 regions from genomic DNA. Genomic DNA extracted from each cell subset was distributed evenly over all wells of several immunoSEQ 96-well plates, and each plate served as one replicate. For sorted subsets, roughly 200 ng genomic DNA, equal to tens of thousands of T cell genomes, was loaded into each replicate PCR. Purified libraries were measured with a Qubit 3.0 fluorometer, size-checked on a Bioanalyzer 2100, and measured again with the KAPA Library Quantification kit. A separate single-read 150-cycle Illumina NextSeq 550 flow cell was used to sequence each immunoSEQ 96-well plate. The original pipeline was this. The immunoSEQ output contained only junctional sequences without quality scores, so filtering could not match that applied to full-length reads. To assign V/J genes and CDR3, sequences were annotated using PyIR, a Python wrapper for IgBLAST v1.9, with IMGT germline references. Reads were filtered out if the reads had weak V/J assignments (E-value above 1e-6), no CDR3, stop codons, out-of-frame junctions, or ambiguous translated residues. V3J clonotypes were defined as sequences sharing an identical inferred V gene, J gene, and CDR3 amino acid sequence. Percentage overlap between repertoires was computed as shared unique clonotypes divided by the size of the smaller repertoire. Richness of each repertoire was evaluated using RTK rarefaction, the Chao1 estimator, and Recon v2.1 estimates of unobserved clonotypes. OLGA was used to compute generation probabilities for all TCRbeta clonotypes that the gDNA method yielded from a few donors. TCRdb limited this immuneACCESS table to in-frame rearrangements with V and J called. A share of clones is missing; checked studies link under half to unresolved V genes, and the rest is unexplained. V and J calls and clone size are copied from that table; D and trimming were computed from the DNA. This sample has 2.3 million or so clones in its table, and approximately 93% of those were observed once. The ten largest clones add up to 0.39% of the sample.

The clonotype comes from a man aged 18 to 35 in good health. Some clones in this sample may be carry-over from other donors' samples. Here the chain combines TRBV7-2 and TRBJ1-4; the central 8 bases match TRBD1. The sample comprised naive CD4+ T cells from PBMCs. The cell subset or site label for this specimen denotes: CD45RA+ positively selected. The CDR3 corresponds to CASSLGQGNNEKLFF. The nucleotides are TGTGCCAGCAGCTTAGGACAGGGGAATAATGAAAAACTGTTTTTT.